A selection of T cell receptor beta chains follows, all from one sample in a study of beta chain features in type 1 diabetes. Assay used: immunoSEQ multiplex PCR; TCRdb lists only in-frame clones, some missing. Among 300,000 to 400,000 clones, over 8.5% were seen once, and the ten largest hold 0.45% to 0.65%. Sequenced material: central memory CD4+ T cells from blood. All receptors come from a man aged 25-45 years with type 1 diabetes. The conserved cysteine and the conserved F or W are not part of the CDR3 here. The order of the fields is V gene, J gene, CDR3 protein.

v_gene: TRBV4-3
j_gene: TRBJ1-5
CDR3aa: ASSQGWGGDQPQH

v_gene: TRBV25-1
j_gene: TRBJ2-7
CDR3aa: ASSAGQGVQY

v_gene: TRBV5-5
j_gene: TRBJ1-4
CDR3aa: ASSVGQGSNEKLF

v_gene: TRBV5-5
j_gene: TRBJ2-2
CDR3aa: ASSYQTDTGELF

v_gene: TRBV29-1
j_gene: TRBJ1-2
CDR3aa: SVEGENSLGYT

v_gene: TRBV28
j_gene: TRBJ1-3
CDR3aa: ASSTQAGGDTIY

v_gene: TRBV5-1
j_gene: TRBJ2-2
CDR3aa: ASSLRVDAGELF

v_gene: TRBV11-3
j_gene: TRBJ1-1
CDR3aa: ASSYRARTEAF

v_gene: TRBV6-6
j_gene: TRBJ1-1
CDR3aa: ASRIPKSYTEAF

v_gene: TRBV28
j_gene: TRBJ2-7
CDR3aa: ASSSSGRSYEQY

v_gene: TRBV7-8
j_gene: TRBJ2-2
CDR3aa: ASSQRQNTGELF

v_gene: TRBV29-1
j_gene: TRBJ2-7
CDR3aa: SVEGQGDIEQY

v_gene: TRBV10-3
j_gene: TRBJ2-2
CDR3aa: AIGGLAGGPGNTGELF

v_gene: TRBV18
j_gene: TRBJ2-3
CDR3aa: ASSPTGRDTQY

v_gene: TRBV29-1
j_gene: TRBJ1-1
CDR3aa: SGSTQGNTEAF

v_gene: TRBV27
j_gene: TRBJ2-5
CDR3aa: ASSPSGGQGGTQY

v_gene: TRBV2
j_gene: TRBJ2-7
CDR3aa: ASSGEQLIYEQY